This entry is about one TCR beta chain. Antigen unknown. The data derive from a study of cytomegalovirus exposure and HLA in healthy donors. Study details: The same platform was used for the approximately 120 validation repertoires as for the 666 first-cohort repertoires, as reported in a later analysis. Findings and caveats of the study: Rare TCR sequences predominated, though certain public TCRs were found in many donors.

The V and J ends lost 3 bases and 2 bases respectively, with 19 bases between them. This CDR3 has 17 amino acids. Per the germline V gene, CDR1 is SNHLY and CDR2 is FYNNEI. Profiled with immunoSEQ multiplex PCR; TCRdb holds only in-frame clones, not every one. The table lists roughly 56,000 clones, just under 95% of them singletons. Sequences were obtained from PBMCs. The source of this sequence is a man between 18 and 35 years old in good health and CMV-seronegative. The chain recombines TRBV2 with TRBJ1-2; D uncertain. The CDR3 spells CASSDSIASGRNYGYTF. For the CDR3, the DNA is TGTGCCAGCAGTGATTCGATAGCGTCCGGCAGAAACTATGGCTACACCTTC.